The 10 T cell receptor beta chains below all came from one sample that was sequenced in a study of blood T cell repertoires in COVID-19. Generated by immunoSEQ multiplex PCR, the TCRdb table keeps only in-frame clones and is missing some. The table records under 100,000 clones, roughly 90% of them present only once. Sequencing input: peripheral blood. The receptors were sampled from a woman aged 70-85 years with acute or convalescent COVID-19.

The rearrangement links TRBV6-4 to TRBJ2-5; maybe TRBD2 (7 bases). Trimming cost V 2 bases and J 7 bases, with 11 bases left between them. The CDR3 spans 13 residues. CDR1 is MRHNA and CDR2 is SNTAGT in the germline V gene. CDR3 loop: CASSDGGAGTQYF. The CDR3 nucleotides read TGTGCCAGCAGTGACGGGGGGGCAGGGACCCAGTACTTC.

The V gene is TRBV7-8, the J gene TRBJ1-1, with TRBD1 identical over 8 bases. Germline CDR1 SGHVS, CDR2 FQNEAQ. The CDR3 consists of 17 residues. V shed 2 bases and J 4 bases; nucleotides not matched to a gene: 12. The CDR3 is CASSLIARTGSGTEAFF. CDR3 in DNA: TGTGCCAGCAGCTTAATTGCCCGGACAGGGTCAGGCACTGAAGCTTTCTTT.

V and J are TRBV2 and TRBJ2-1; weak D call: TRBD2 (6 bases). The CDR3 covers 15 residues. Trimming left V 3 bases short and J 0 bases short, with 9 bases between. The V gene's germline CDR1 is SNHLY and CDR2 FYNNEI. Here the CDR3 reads CASSDAGRSYNEQFF. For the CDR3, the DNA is TGTGCCAGCAGTGACGCGGGGCGCTCCTACAATGAGCAGTTCTTC.

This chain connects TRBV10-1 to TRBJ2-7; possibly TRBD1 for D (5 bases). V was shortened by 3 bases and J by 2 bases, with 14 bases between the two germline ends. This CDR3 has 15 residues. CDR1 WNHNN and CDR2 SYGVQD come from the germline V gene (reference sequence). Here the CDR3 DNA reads TGCGCCAGCAGTGACACCCGGACACCCCCCTACGAGCAGTACTTC. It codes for CASSDTRTPPYEQYF.

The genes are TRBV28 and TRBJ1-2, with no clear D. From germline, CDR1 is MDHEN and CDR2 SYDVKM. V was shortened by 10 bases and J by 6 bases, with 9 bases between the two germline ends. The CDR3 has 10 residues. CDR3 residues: CATTNNGYTF. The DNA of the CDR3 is TGTGCCACCACCAACAATGGCTACACCTTC.

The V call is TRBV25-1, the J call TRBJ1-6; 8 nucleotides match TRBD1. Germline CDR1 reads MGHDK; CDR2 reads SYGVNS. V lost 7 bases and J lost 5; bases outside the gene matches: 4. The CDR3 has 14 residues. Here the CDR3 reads CASTGTGDNSPLHF. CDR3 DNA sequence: TGTGCCAGCACCGGGACAGGTGATAATTCACCCCTCCACTTT.

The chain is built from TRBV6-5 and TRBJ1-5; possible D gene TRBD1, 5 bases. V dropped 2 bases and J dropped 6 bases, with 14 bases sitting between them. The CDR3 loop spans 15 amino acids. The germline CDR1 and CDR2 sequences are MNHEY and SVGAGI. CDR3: CASSYMWGRGQPQHF. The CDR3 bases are TGTGCCAGCAGTTACATGTGGGGAAGGGGTCAGCCCCAGCATTTT.

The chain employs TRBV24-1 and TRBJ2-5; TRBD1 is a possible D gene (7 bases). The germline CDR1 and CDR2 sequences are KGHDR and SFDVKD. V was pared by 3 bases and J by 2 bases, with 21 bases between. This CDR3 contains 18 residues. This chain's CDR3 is CATSDTTSWRGRQETQYF. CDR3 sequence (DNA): TGTGCCACCAGTGATACGACCTCGTGGAGGGGGCGACAAGAGACCCAGTACTTC.

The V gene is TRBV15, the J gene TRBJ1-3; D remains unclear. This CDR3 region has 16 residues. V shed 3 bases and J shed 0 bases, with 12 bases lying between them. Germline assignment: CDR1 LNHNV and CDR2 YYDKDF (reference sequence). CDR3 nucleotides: TGTGCCACCAGCAGTCGGGGTCCGAGCTCTGGAAACACCATATATTTT. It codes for CATSSRGPSSGNTIYF.

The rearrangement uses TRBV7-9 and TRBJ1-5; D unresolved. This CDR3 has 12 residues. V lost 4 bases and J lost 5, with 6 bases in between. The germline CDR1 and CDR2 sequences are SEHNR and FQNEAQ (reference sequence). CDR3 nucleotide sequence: TGTGCCAGCAGCTATGGAGATCAGCCCCAGCATTTT. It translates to CASSYGDQPQHF. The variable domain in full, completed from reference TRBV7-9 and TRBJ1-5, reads DTGVSQNPRHKITKRGQNVTFRCDPISEHNRLYWYRQTLGQGPEFLTYFQNEAQLEKSRLLSDRFSAERPKGSFSTLEIQRTEQGDSAMYLCASSYGDQPQHFGDGTRLSIL.